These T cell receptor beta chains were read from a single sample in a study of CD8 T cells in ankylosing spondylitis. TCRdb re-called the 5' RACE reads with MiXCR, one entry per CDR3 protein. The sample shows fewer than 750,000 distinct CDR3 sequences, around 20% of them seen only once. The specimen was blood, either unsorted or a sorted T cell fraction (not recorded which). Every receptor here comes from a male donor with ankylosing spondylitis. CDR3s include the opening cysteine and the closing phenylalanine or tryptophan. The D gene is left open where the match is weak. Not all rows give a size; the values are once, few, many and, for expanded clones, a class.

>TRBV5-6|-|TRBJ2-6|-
CASSFGTGPSGANVLTF
TGTGCCAGCAGCTTTGGCACAGGCCCCTCTGGGGCCAACGTCCTGACTTTC
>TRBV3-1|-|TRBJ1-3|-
CASSRGGNTIYF
TGTGCCAGCAGCCGGGGAGGAAACACCATATATTTT
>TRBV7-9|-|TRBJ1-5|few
CASSLEGTASNQPQHF
TGTGCCAGCAGCTTAGAAGGGACGGCTAGCAATCAGCCCCAGCATTTT
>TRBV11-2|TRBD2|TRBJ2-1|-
CASSSSGLAGGQRYNEQFF
TGTGCCAGCAGCTCCTCAGGACTAGCGGGGGGTCAGCGTTACAATGAGCAGTTCTTC
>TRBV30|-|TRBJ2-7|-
CAWSKGHGSEQYF
TGTGCCTGGAGCAAGGGACATGGGAGCGAGCAGTACTTC
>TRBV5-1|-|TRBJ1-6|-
CASSFGQRADSPLHF
TGCGCCAGCAGCTTCGGACAGCGAGCGGATTCACCCCTCCACTTT
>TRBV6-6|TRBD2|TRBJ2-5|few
CASSGTSEETQYF
TGTGCCAGCAGCGGGACTAGTGAGGAGACCCAGTACTTC
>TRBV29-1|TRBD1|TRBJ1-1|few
CSVVGTGMNTEAFF
TGCAGCGTTGTTGGGACAGGGATGAACACTGAAGCTTTCTTT
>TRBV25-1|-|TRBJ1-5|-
CASSDSDSNQPQHF
TGTGCCAGCAGTGACAGCGATAGCAATCAGCCCCAGCATTTT
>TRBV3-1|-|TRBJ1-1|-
CASSRLYTMNTEAFF
TGTGCCAGCAGTCGCCTCTACACGATGAACACTGAAGCTTTCTTT
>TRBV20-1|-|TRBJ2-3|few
CSASTSTDTQYF
TGCAGTGCTTCGACTAGCACAGATACGCAGTATTTT
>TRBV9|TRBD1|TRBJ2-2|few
CASSVHQDRGDTGELFF
TGTGCCAGCAGCGTCCACCAGGACAGGGGGGACACCGGGGAGCTGTTTTTT
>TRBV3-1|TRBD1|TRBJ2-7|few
CASSQDLDRSYEQYF
TGTGCCAGCAGCCAAGACCTGGACAGGAGCTACGAGCAGTACTTC
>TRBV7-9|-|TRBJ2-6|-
CASSDQAGANVLTF
TGTGCCAGCAGCGATCAAGCGGGGGCCAACGTCCTGACTTTC
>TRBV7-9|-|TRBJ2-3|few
CASSLVTYSDTQYF
TGTGCCAGCAGCTTAGTCACCTACTCAGATACGCAGTATTTT
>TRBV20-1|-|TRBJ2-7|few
CSASITGRGFSYEQYF
TGCAGTGCTAGTATTACAGGAAGGGGATTCTCCTACGAGCAGTACTTC
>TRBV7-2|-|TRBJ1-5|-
CASRRCQPQHF
TGTGCCAGCAGAAGGTGTCAGCCCCAGCATTTT
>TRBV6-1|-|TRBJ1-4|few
CASRSLRATNEKLFF
TGTGCCAGCAGGTCCTTAAGGGCAACTAATGAAAAACTGTTTTTT
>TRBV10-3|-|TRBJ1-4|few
CAISESTGVTNEKLFF
TGTGCCATCAGTGAGTCGACCGGAGTAACTAATGAAAAACTGTTTTTT
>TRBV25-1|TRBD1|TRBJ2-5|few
CASSARPGTGGPTQYF
TGTGCCAGCAGTGCCCGACCCGGGACAGGGGGTCCGACCCAGTACTTC
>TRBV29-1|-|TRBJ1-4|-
CSTGGEGEKLFF
TGCAGCACTGGGGGTGAGGGTGAAAAACTGTTTTTT
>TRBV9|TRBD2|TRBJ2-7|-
CASSPTSGGAKDYEQYF
TGTGCCAGCAGCCCGACTAGCGGGGGGGCAAAGGACTACGAGCAGTACTTC
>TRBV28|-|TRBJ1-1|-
CASSLTGAKGWTEAFF
TGTGCCAGCAGTTTAACCGGGGCCAAAGGGTGGACTGAAGCTTTCTTT
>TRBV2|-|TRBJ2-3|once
CASRNTRADTQYF
TGTGCCAGCAGGAACACGCGAGCAGATACGCAGTATTTT
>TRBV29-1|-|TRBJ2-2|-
CSVLTANTGELFF
TGCAGCGTACTAACTGCGAACACCGGGGAGCTGTTTTTT
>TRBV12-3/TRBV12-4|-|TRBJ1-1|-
CASSPSGTKNTEAFF
TGTGCCAGCAGCCCCTCCGGGACAAAGAACACTGAAGCTTTCTTT
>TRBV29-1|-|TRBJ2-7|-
CSAGGGDAHEQYF
TGCAGCGCAGGGGGGGGAGACGCGCACGAGCAGTACTTC
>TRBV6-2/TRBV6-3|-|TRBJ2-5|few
CASSYPTETQYF
TGTGCCAGCAGTTACCCCACTGAGACCCAGTACTTC
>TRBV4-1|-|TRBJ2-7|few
CASSQVPQDYEQYF
TGCGCCAGCAGCCAAGTTCCCCAGGACTACGAGCAGTACTTC
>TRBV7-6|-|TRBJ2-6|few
CASSSVLNSGANVLTF
TGTGCCAGCAGCTCGGTTCTCAACTCTGGGGCCAACGTCCTGACTTTC
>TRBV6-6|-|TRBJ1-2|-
CASSPGSLHGYTF
TGTGCCAGCAGTCCCGGGTCCCTCCATGGCTACACCTTC
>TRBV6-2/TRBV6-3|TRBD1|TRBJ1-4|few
CASSFSPGQRNEKLFF
TGTGCCAGCAGTTTTTCGCCGGGACAGAGGAATGAAAAACTGTTTTTT
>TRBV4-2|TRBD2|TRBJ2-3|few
CASSREPSGSSGADTQYF
TGTGCCAGCAGCCGAGAGCCTAGCGGGAGTTCTGGGGCAGATACGCAGTATTTT
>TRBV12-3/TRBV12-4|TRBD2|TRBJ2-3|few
CASSLGGGPLGTQYF
TGTGCCAGCAGTTTGGGGGGAGGGCCGCTTGGTACGCAGTATTTT
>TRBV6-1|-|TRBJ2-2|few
CASSPFYSGELFF
TGTGCCAGCAGCCCCTTCTACTCCGGGGAGCTGTTTTTT
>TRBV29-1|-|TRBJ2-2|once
CSVEAGGWTGELFF
TGCAGCGTTGAAGCTGGGGGTTGGACCGGGGAGCTGTTTTTT
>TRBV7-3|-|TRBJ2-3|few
CASSLSGLDRDTQYF
TGTGCCAGCAGCTTGTCGGGTCTTGATAGAGATACGCAGTATTTT
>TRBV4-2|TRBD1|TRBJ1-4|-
CASSQGGQGGLSGEKLFF
TGTGCCAGCAGCCAAGGGGGACAGGGCGGCCTATCTGGTGAAAAACTGTTTTTT
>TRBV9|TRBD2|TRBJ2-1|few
CASSAGTSGMSYNEQFF
TGTGCCAGCAGCGCAGGGACTAGCGGGATGTCATACAATGAGCAGTTCTTC
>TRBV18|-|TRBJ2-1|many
CASSPSRYNEQFF
TGTGCCAGCTCACCATCACGCTACAATGAGCAGTTCTTC
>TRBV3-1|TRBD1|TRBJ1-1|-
CASSLQGYEAFF
TGTGCCAGCAGCCTACAGGGGTATGAAGCTTTCTTT
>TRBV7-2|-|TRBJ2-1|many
CASTGRAGYYNEQFF
TGTGCCAGCACCGGCCGCGCGGGGTACTACAATGAGCAGTTCTTC
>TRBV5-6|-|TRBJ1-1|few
CASSLLRERRTEAFF
TGTGCCAGCAGCTTGCTTCGCGAGAGGAGAACTGAAGCTTTCTTT
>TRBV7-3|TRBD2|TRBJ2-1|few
CASSTRLAAYNEQFF
TGTGCCAGCAGCACCCGACTAGCGGCATACAATGAGCAGTTCTTC
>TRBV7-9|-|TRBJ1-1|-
CASSLVWTDEAFF
TGTGCCAGCAGCTTGGTGTGGACAGATGAAGCTTTCTTT
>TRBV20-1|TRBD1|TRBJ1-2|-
CSAPRDRGSVNYGYTF
TGCAGTGCCCCCCGGGACAGGGGCTCAGTTAACTATGGCTACACCTTC
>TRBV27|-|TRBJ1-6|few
CASTTSPAFSEAYNSPLHF
TGTGCCAGCACCACAAGTCCAGCTTTTTCCGAGGCCTATAATTCACCCCTCCACTTT
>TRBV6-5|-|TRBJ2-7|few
CASSYLAALAGEQYF
TGTGCCAGCAGTTACTTAGCGGCACTGGCGGGCGAGCAGTACTTC
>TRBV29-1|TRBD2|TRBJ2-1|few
CSVEFASGRSSEQFF
TGCAGCGTTGAATTCGCTAGCGGGAGAAGTAGTGAGCAGTTCTTC
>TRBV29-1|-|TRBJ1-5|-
CSVGLGSSNQPQHF
TGCAGCGTTGGGCTTGGCTCTAGCAATCAGCCCCAGCATTTT
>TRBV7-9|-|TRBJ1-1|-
CASSIQGTNTEAFF
TGTGCCAGCAGCATACAGGGAACGAACACTGAAGCTTTCTTT